The clone carrying this T cell receptor beta chain was recorded a few times. Authors' processing steps: Using reference gene primer amplification, nucleated cell counts were estimated. The table came from immunoSEQ multiplex PCR; TCRdb's copy has only in-frame clones and leaves some out. The DNA gave D and trimming, while V, J and clone size come from that table. The table shows under 250,000 clones, with 89% occurring only once. The source of the sample is a study of blood T cell repertoires in COVID-19. Study as a whole: There were acute and convalescent COVID-19 samples, and they came from the United States, Italy and Spain. From T cells, B-cell-depleted T cells, or PBMCs came the material, which was cDNA or gDNA.

Trimming stripped 5 bases from V and 5 bases from J, with 17 bases between. The CDR3 is made up of 15 amino acids. Per the germline V gene, CDR1 is SGHRS and CDR2 is YFSETQ. The source is a man between 60 and 70 years old who had recovered from COVID-19. The sequenced material came from peripheral blood. The V gene is TRBV5-1, the J gene TRBJ2-1; D may be TRBD2 (5 bases). The CDR3 DNA sequence: TGCGCCAGCAGGCTGGACTTCTCGGCCAACAATGAGCAGTTCTTC. It yields the protein CASRLDFSANNEQFF. Supplemented by reference TRBV5-1 and TRBJ2-1, the full variable domain reads KAGVTQTPRYLIKTRGQQVTLSCSPISGHRSVSWYQQTPGQGLQFLFEYFSETQRNKGNFPGRFSGRQFSNSRSEMNVSTLELGDSALYLCASRLDFSANNEQFFGPGTRLTVL.